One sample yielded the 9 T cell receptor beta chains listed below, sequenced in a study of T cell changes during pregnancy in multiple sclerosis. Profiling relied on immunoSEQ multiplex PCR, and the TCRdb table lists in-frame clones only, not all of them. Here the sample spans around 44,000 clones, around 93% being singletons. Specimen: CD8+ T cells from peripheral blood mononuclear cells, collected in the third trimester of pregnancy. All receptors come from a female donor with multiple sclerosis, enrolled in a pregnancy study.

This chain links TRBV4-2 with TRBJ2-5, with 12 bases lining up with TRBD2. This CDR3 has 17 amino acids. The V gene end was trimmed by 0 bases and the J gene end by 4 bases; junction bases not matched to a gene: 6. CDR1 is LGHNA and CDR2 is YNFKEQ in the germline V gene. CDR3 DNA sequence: TGTGCCAGCAGCCAAGATCTAGCGGGAGGGCCTCTAGAGACCCAGTACTTC. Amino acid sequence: CASSQDLAGGPLETQYF.

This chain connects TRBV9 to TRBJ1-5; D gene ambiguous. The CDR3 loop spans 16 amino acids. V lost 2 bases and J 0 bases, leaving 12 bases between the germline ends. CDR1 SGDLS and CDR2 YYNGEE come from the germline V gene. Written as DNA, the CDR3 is TGTGCCAGCAGCGTCCACATGCCCGATAGCAATCAGCCCCAGCATTTT. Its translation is CASSVHMPDSNQPQHF.

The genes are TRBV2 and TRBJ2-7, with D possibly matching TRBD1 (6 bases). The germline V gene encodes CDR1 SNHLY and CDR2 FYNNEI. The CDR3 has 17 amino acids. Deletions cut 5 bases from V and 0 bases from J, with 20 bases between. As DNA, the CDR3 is TGTGCCAGCAGTCTTCCCTCCGGGACACCGAGCTCCTACGAGCAGTACTTC. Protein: CASSLPSGTPSSYEQYF.

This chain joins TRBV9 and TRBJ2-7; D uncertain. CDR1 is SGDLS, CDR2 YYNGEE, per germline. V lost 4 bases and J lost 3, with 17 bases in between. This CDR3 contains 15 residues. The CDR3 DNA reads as TGTGCCAGCAGCCCCCGGGTAGATCCAGACTACGAGCAGTACTTC. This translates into CASSPRVDPDYEQYF.

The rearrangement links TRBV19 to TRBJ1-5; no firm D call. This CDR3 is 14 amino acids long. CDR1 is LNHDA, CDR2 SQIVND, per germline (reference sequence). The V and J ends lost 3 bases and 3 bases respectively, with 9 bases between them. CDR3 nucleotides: TGTGCCAGTAGTATCGGGGTTTTCAATCAGCCCCAGCATTTT. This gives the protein CASSIGVFNQPQHF. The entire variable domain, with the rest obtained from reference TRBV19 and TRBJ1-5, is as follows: DGGITQSPKYLFRKEGQNVTLSCEQNLNHDAMYWYRQDPGQGLRLIYYSQIVNDFQKGDIAEGYSVSREKKESFPLTVTSAQKNPTAFYLCASSIGVFNQPQHFGDGTRLSIL.

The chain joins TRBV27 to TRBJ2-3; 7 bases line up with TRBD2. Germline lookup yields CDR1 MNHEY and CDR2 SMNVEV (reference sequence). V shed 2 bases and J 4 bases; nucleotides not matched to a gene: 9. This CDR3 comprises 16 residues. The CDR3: CASSLRAGLYADTQYF. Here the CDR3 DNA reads TGTGCCAGCAGTTTACGAGCGGGACTATATGCAGATACGCAGTATTTT.

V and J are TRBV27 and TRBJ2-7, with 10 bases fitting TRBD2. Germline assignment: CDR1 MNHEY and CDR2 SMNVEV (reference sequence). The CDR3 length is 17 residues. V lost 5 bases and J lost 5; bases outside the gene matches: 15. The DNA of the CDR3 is TGTGCCAGCAGTAGGGGGCAGGGTTGGACTAGCGGCCACGAGCAGTACTTC. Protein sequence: CASSRGQGWTSGHEQYF.

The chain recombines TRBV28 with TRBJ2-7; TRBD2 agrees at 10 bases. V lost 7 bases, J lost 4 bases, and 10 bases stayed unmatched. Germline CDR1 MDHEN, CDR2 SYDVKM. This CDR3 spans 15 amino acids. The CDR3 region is CASISTSGAPYEQYF. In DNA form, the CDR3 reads TGTGCCAGCATCTCCACTAGCGGGGCTCCTTACGAGCAGTACTTC.

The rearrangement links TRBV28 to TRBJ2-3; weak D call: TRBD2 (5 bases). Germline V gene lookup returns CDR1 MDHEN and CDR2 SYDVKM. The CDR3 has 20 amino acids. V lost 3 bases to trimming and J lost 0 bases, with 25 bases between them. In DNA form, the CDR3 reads TGTGCCAGCAGTTTTAATTTCCGGTGGAGCGGTCCGTCTAGCACAGATACGCAGTATTTT. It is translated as CASSFNFRWSGPSSTDTQYF.